Listed below are T cell receptor beta chains from one sample, sequenced in a study of CD8+CD57+ T cells in acquired aplastic anemia. TCRdb fed the reads into MiXCR, producing one record per CDR3 protein. The sample gives 400,000 to 450,000 distinct CDR3 sequences, 65% to 75% of which show up once; under 4.5% is in the top ten. Sequencing was carried out using sorted CD4+, CD8+, or CD8+CD57+ T cells (not recorded which) from PBMCs. These receptor sequences come from a human donor in good health, serving as a control. The CDR3 runs from the conserved cysteine through the conserved F or W.

J gene: TRBJ1-1
V gene: TRBV9
CDR3 protein: CASSLTGQWTEAFF

J gene: TRBJ2-3
V gene: TRBV12-3/TRBV12-4
CDR3 protein: CASTYGNFGTDTQYF

J gene: TRBJ2-7
V gene: TRBV30
CDR3 protein: CAWSEGIEQYF

J gene: TRBJ1-5
V gene: TRBV30
CDR3 protein: CAWSVLGTGSQPQHF

J gene: TRBJ1-3
V gene: TRBV7-2
CDR3 protein: CASSSPGDNTIYF

J gene: TRBJ2-7
V gene: TRBV7-3
CDR3 protein: CASSRSSTGTQYFQYF

J gene: TRBJ2-7
V gene: TRBV29-1
CDR3 protein: CSVGQGSSYEQYF

J gene: TRBJ2-7
V gene: TRBV5-1
CDR3 protein: CASSVQTGLPYEQYF

J gene: TRBJ2-1
V gene: TRBV20-1
CDR3 protein: CSATLGDSSYNEQFF

J gene: TRBJ2-7
V gene: TRBV19
CDR3 protein: CASLGASGGALYEQYF

J gene: TRBJ2-2
V gene: TRBV11-2
CDR3 protein: CASSSTGATGELFF